This entry lists 14 T cell receptor beta chains sequenced from one sample in a study of regulatory T cells in long-lasting Graves disease. Libraries of TCR beta came from iRepertoire HTBI primers plus Arm-PCR of CDR3 regions. Via MiXCR, TCRdb re-called the multiplex PCR reads, giving one row per CDR3 protein. The table lists approximately 460,000 distinct CDR3 sequences, roughly 15% of them singletons. Time point in this sample: newly diagnosed GD, antithyroid drugs for less than 3 months. From RNA extracted from PBMCs, the TCR library was made. This sample also belongs to another study, concerning T cells in Graves' hyperthyroidism and ophthalmopathy.

Material: peripheral blood mononuclear cells (PBMCs), obtained at new diagnosis, from a patient treated with antithyroid drugs. These receptors all come from a woman in her 30s with Graves disease.

As for this clonotype: A much more abundant neighbour one base away suggests this may be a read error. The chain couples TRBV3-1 to TRBJ2-2; 9 bases are shared with TRBD1. Germline CDR1 is LGHDT and CDR2 is YNNKEL (reference sequence). This CDR3 has 16 amino acids. The CDR3: CASSPTDRGGTGELLF. DNA of the CDR3: TGTGCCAGCAGCCCTACGGACAGGGGAGGCACCGGGGAGCTGCTTTTT.

The J gene is TRBJ1-2, the V gene TRBV28; D remains unclear. Trimming pared 2 bases from V and 8 bases from J, leaving 12 bases between. CDR3 size: 13 residues. Germline assignment: CDR1 MDHEN and CDR2 SYDVKM. In nucleotides, the CDR3 is TGTGCCAGCAGTTTAACCCGGGGAGGGGGCTACACCTTC. As protein: CASSLTRGGGYTF.

Comments on this clonotype: Possible read error: a much larger clone is one base away. This chain uses TRBV28 with TRBJ2-7, with D possibly TRBD2 on 6 matching bases. The CDR3 sequence is 16 residues long. Trimming shortened V by 4 bases and J by 7 bases, and 23 bases separated the two germline ends. Germline V gene sequence: CDR1 MDHEN, CDR2 SYDVKM. CDR3 nucleotide sequence: TGTGCCAGCAGTTCCCTCCCGGGAGCCCGGTGGGATGAGCAGTACTTC. It encodes CASSSLPGARWDEQYF.

This clonotype has a handful of counts. This sequence joins TRBV30 and TRBJ2-2; D might be TRBD2 (7 bases). Trimming removed 2 bases at V and 1 base at J, with 17 bases between. The CDR3 length is 17 residues. Germline V gene data show CDR1 as GTSNPN and CDR2 as SVGIG (reference sequence). This chain's CDR3 is CAWSPWQGRGNTGELFF. CDR3 sequence (DNA): TGTGCCTGGAGTCCATGGCAGGGGAGGGGGAACACCGGGGAGCTGTTTTTT.

The sample holds many counts of this clonotype. V gene TRBV28 combines with J gene TRBJ2-1; D is undetermined. Germline CDR1 reads MDHEN; CDR2 reads SYDVKM. CDR3 length equals 14 residues. V was shortened by 2 bases and J by 8 bases, with 13 bases between the two germline ends. The CDR3 is CASSLAVEVHEQFF. Here the CDR3 DNA reads TGTGCCAGCAGTTTAGCGGTAGAAGTACATGAGCAGTTCTTC.

This clonotype has ten or more counts. The rearrangement joins TRBV28 to TRBJ1-2; D is perhaps TRBD1 (5 bases). CDR3 length equals 15 residues. V was shortened by 3 bases and J by 4 bases, with 15 bases between the two germline ends. Germline CDR1 and CDR2: MDHEN and SYDVKM. CDR3 sequence: CASSFIGASLYGYTF. CDR3 coding DNA: TGTGCCAGCAGTTTCATCGGGGCCTCTCTCTATGGCTACACCTTC.

This clonotype was seen many times. This sequence joins TRBV12-3 or TRBV12-4 and TRBJ2-7; TRBD1 matches at 9 bases. CDR3 length: 14 residues. V was pared by 7 bases and J by 3 bases, with 7 bases of the junction left unmatched. The CDR3 DNA follows: TGTGCCAGCACCCGGACAGGGGCCAGCTACGAGCAGTACTTC. This codes for CASTRTGASYEQYF.

In this sample, this clonotype turned up many times. The gene calls are TRBV27 and TRBJ1-1; 7 nucleotides align to TRBD1. CDR3 size: 14 residues. The germline gives CDR1 MNHEY, CDR2 SMNVEV (reference sequence). J was trimmed by 4 bases and V by 7 bases; bases with no gene match: 9. The CDR3 spells CASNPGTEVTEAFF. The CDR3 coding sequence is TGTGCCAGCAACCCCGGGACAGAAGTCACTGAAGCTTTCTTT.

A note on this clonotype: This sequence is one base from a far larger clone and is likely a read error. The chain couples TRBV2 to TRBJ1-2; weak D call: TRBD1 (5 bases). The germline CDR1 and CDR2 sequences are SNHLY and FYNNEI. The CDR3 has 17 residues. The ends were cut back, 6 bases at V and 7 bases at J, with 27 bases in the middle. The CDR3 bases are TGTGCCAGCAGACCCCGGCCGGGGATAGGGGAATGGGGTGGCTACACCTTC. Encoded protein: CASRPRPGIGEWGGYTF. Supplemented by reference TRBV2 and TRBJ1-2, the full variable domain reads EPEVTQTPSHQVTQMGQEVILRCVPISNHLYFYWYRQILGQKVEFLVSFYNNEISEKSEIFDDQFSVERPDGSNFTLKIRSTKLEDSAMYFCASRPRPGIGEWGGYTFGSGTRLTVV.

Notes on this clonotype: One base away lies a much larger clone, so this may be a sequencing read error. The chain employs TRBV19 and TRBJ2-6, with D possibly being TRBD1 (5 bases). The length of the CDR3 is 15 residues. Germline V gives CDR1 LNHDA, CDR2 SQIVND (reference sequence). CDR3 coding DNA: TGTGCCAGCCTGGCGACCCACTCTGGGGCCAACGTCCAGACTTTC. It is translated as CASLATHSGANVQTF. Full variable domain (rest looked up from reference TRBV19 and TRBJ2-6): DGGITQSPKYLFRKEGQNVTLSCEQNLNHDAMYWYRQDPGQGLRLIYYSQIVNDFQKGDIAEGYSVSREKKESFPLTVTSAQKNPTAFYLCASLATHSGANVQTFGAGSRLTVL.

This clonotype was seen many times. This rearrangement joins TRBV20-1 to TRBJ1-1, with 7 bases identical to TRBD1. CDR3 length: 14 amino acids. Germline loops: CDR1 DFQATT, CDR2 SNEGSKA (reference sequence). Trimming at V came to 0 bases and at J to 5 bases, leaving 6 bases not matched to a gene. CDR3 protein: CSARDDRTGTEAFF. In DNA, the CDR3 is TGCAGTGCTAGAGATGACCGGACAGGTACTGAAGCTTTCTTT.

This clonotype appeared many times. V is TRBV7-9 and J is TRBJ2-1; D is unclear. This CDR3 is 12 amino acids long. CDR1 is SEHNR and CDR2 is FQNEAQ in the germline V gene (reference sequence). Trimming pared 5 bases from V and 7 bases from J, leaving 9 bases between. CDR3 in amino acids: CASSRNENEQFF. The CDR3 DNA is TGTGCCAGCAGCCGGAACGAGAATGAGCAGTTCTTC.

This clonotype occurred a few times. The chain links TRBV5-1 to TRBJ2-7; a possible D gene is TRBD1 (7 bases). The CDR3 runs to 14 residues. The V end lost 0 bases, the J end lost 5 bases, and 12 bases lay between the germline ends. CDR1 and CDR2 (germline): SGHRS, YFSETQ. DNA for the CDR3: TGCGCCAGCAGCTTGGACAGGGGACTTAACGAGCAGTACTTC. It specifies CASSLDRGLNEQYF. The full variable domain, rest sourced from reference TRBV5-1 and TRBJ2-7, is KAGVTQTPRYLIKTRGQQVTLSCSPISGHRSVSWYQQTPGQGLQFLFEYFSETQRNKGNFPGRFSGRQFSNSRSEMNVSTLELGDSALYLCASSLDRGLNEQYFGPGTRLTVT.

V and J are TRBV3-1 and TRBJ2-2; D remains unclear. Trimming left V 0 bases short and J 5 bases short, with 10 bases between. In germline, CDR1 is LGHDT, CDR2 YNNKEL (reference sequence). CDR3 size: 15 residues. CDR3 region: CASSQDVAGTGELFF. The CDR3 nucleotides read TGTGCCAGCAGCCAAGATGTTGCCGGTACCGGGGAGCTGTTTTTT.